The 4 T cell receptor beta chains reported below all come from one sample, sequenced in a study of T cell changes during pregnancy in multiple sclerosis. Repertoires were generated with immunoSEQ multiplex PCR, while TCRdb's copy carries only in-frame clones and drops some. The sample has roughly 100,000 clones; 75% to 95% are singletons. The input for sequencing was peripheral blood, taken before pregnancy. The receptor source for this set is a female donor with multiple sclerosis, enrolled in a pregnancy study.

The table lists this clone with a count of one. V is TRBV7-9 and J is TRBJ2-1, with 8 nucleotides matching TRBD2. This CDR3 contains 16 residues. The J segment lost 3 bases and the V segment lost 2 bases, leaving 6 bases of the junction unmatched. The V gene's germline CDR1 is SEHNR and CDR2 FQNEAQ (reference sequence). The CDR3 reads CASSLWSGGIYNEQFF. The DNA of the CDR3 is TGTGCCAGCAGCTTATGGTCGGGAGGGATCTACAATGAGCAGTTCTTC.

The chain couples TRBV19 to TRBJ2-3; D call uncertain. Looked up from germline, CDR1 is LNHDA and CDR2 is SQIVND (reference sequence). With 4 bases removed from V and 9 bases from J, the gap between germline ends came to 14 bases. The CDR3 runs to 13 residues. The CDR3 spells CASSTSHTGTQYF. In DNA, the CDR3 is TGTGCCAGTAGTACCAGCCATACCGGGACGCAGTATTTT.

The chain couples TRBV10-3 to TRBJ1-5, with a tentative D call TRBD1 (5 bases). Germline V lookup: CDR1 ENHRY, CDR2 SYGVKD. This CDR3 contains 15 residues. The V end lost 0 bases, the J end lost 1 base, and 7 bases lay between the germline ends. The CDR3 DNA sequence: TGTGCCATCAGTGAGTCGAAGGGGAGCAATCAGCCCCAGCATTTT. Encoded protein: CAISESKGSNQPQHF.

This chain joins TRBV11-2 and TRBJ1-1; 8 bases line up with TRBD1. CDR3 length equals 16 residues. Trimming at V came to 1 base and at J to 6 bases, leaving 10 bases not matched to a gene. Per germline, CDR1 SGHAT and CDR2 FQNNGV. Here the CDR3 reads CASSLGNRGSNSEAFF. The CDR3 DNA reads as TGTGCCAGCAGCTTAGGGAACAGGGGGTCAAACTCTGAAGCTTTCTTT.